The 9 T cell receptor beta chains below were found in one sample sequenced in a study of early T cells in non-severe SARS-CoV-2 infection. TCRdb independently ran MiXCR on the 5' RACE reads; one entry per CDR3 protein. The sample shows about 71,000 distinct CDR3 sequences, approximately 14% of them seen only once. The material sequenced was whole blood. The source is an adult who was a healthcare worker with PCR-confirmed SARS-CoV-2 infection or an uninfected control (not recorded which).

This clonotype was seen many times. This rearrangement joins TRBV2 to TRBJ1-2; 7 bases match TRBD1. The germline gives CDR1 SNHLY, CDR2 FYNNEI. The junction had 2 bases not matched to a gene; V was cut back by 6 bases and J by 4 bases. The CDR3 is made up of 12 amino acids. Here the CDR3 reads CASRRDSYGYTF. The CDR3 coding sequence is TGTGCCAGCAGGAGGGACAGCTATGGCTACACCTTC.

This clonotype came up a few times. V is TRBV5-6 and J is TRBJ1-2; D is perhaps TRBD1 (6 bases). Germline lookup yields CDR1 SGHDT and CDR2 YYEEEE. The CDR3 is 12 residues long. Trimming removed 5 bases from V and 4 bases from J, with 9 bases in between. As DNA, the CDR3 is TGTGCCAGCAGTCGGGACATCTATGGCTACACCTTC. It yields the protein CASSRDIYGYTF. The whole variable domain, remainder taken from reference TRBV5-6 and TRBJ1-2, is DAGVTQSPTHLIKTRGQQVTLRCSPKSGHDTVSWYQQALGQGPQFIFQYYEEEERQRGNFPDRFSGHQFPNYSSELNVNALLLGDSALYLCASSRDIYGYTFGSGTRLTVV.

This clonotype has only a few counts. The chain employs TRBV5-8 and TRBJ1-2; D remains unclear. Between the trimmed V and J ends, which lost 1 base and 3 bases, there was a span of 13 bases. This CDR3 is built from 15 residues. The germline V gene encodes CDR1 SGHTS and CDR2 YDEGEE. CDR3 sequence reads: CASSLSEVRDYGYTF. For the CDR3, the DNA is TGTGCCAGCAGCTTGTCCGAGGTCCGAGACTATGGCTACACCTTC.

J is TRBJ2-1 and V is TRBV29-1; the D is unclear. Germline CDR1 and CDR2: SQVTM and ANQGSEA. V was cut by 4 bases and J by 5 bases, with 6 bases left in between. The CDR3 totals 11 residues. CDR3 DNA sequence: TGCAGCGTTGGAGCGAACAATGAGCAGTTCTTC. As protein: CSVGANNEQFF.

In this sample, this clonotype turned up a few times. The V call is TRBV7-7, the J call TRBJ2-7; D may correspond to TRBD1 or TRBD2 (5 bases each). Germline V CDR1 and CDR2: SSHAT, FNYEAQ (reference sequence). This CDR3 comprises 17 residues. Trimming pared 1 base from V and 5 bases from J, leaving 21 bases between. The CDR3 region has the DNA TGTGCCAGCAGCTTAGGCCCCGGGACCCAGGGCATCCACGAGCAGTACTTC. This sequence encodes CASSLGPGTQGIHEQYF.

This chain joins TRBV7-2 and TRBJ2-7; TRBD1 matches 8 bases. This CDR3 comprises 14 residues. Per germline, CDR1 SGHTA and CDR2 FQGNSA. Trimming cost V 4 bases and J 4 bases; bases outside gene matches: 6. Here the CDR3 reads CASSSDRGRYEQYF. The CDR3 DNA follows: TGTGCCAGCAGCTCAGACAGGGGAAGGTACGAGCAGTACTTC. Full variable domain (remainder filled in from reference TRBV7-2 and TRBJ2-7): GAGVSQSPSNKVTEKGKDVELRCDPISGHTALYWYRQSLGQGLEFLIYFQGNSAPDKSGLPSDRFSAERTGGSVSTLTIQRTQQEDSAVYLCASSSDRGRYEQYFGPGTRLTVT.

In this sample, this clonotype turned up many times. This chain joins TRBV7-2 and TRBJ1-2, with TRBD1 matching 7 bases. This CDR3 contains 14 residues. CDR1 is SGHTA, CDR2 FQGNSA, per germline. J gave up 5 bases and V 4 bases, and 7 bases lay outside the gene matches. In nucleotides, the CDR3 is TGTGCCAGCAGCTCCAGGACAGGCGGGTATGGCTACACCTTC. Translating it yields CASSSRTGGYGYTF.

This clonotype was counted ten times or more. The rearrangement links TRBV27 to TRBJ1-1, with D unresolved. Trimming took off 5 bases at V and 3 bases at J, with 10 bases between the two ends. Germline V gives CDR1 MNHEY, CDR2 SMNVEV (reference sequence). CDR3 length equals 13 residues. The CDR3 region is CASSHAWDTEAFF. CDR3 nucleotides: TGTGCCAGCAGTCACGCGTGGGACACTGAAGCTTTCTTT.

In its sample, this clonotype was seen a few times. The CDR3, as DNA: TGTGCCAGCGGCGAACAGCAAGAGACCCAGTACTTC. It translates to CASGEQQETQYF. The genes are TRBV6-6 and TRBJ2-5; no reliable D call. The germline gives CDR1 MNHNY, CDR2 SVGAGI (reference sequence). V lost 8 bases and J lost 2, with 9 bases in between. The CDR3 covers 12 residues.